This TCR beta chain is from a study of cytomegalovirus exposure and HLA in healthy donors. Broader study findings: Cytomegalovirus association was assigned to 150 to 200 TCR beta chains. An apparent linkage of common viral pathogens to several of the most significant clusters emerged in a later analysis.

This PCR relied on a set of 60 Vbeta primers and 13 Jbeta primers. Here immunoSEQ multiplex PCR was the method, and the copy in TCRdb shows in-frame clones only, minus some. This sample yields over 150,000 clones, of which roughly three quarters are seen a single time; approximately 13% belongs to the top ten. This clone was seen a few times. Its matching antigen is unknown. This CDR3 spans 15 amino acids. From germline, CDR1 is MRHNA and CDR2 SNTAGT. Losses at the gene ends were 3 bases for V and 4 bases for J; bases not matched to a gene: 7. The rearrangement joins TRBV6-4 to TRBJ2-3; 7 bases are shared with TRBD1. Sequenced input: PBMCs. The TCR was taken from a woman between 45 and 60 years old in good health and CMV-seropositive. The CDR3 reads CASSEKAGGSDTQYF. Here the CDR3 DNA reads TGTGCCAGCAGTGAGAAGGCAGGGGGATCAGATACGCAGTATTTT.